The 12 T cell receptor beta chains listed next were all sequenced from one sample in a study of cytomegalovirus exposure and HLA in healthy donors. Primers included in the PCR were 60 Vbeta and 13 Jbeta primers. Some clones are missing from TCRdb's copy, which holds only in-frame ones; the method was immunoSEQ multiplex PCR. The data show 100,000 to 150,000 clones, approximately 80% seen once. The sample taken for sequencing was PBMCs. The receptors derive from a male donor in good health and CMV-seropositive.

V is TRBV15 and J is TRBJ2-1; 8 bases are shared with TRBD2. J lost 3 bases, V lost 8 bases, and 6 bases had no gene match. CDR1 is LNHNV, CDR2 YYDKDF, per germline (reference sequence). The CDR3 length is 14 residues. CDR3 in amino acids: CATAFGRGYNEQFF. The CDR3 DNA is TGTGCCACCGCATTCGGGAGGGGCTACAATGAGCAGTTCTTC. The full variable domain, with the rest looked up from reference TRBV15 and TRBJ2-1, is DAMVIQNPRYQVTQFGKPVTLSCSQTLNHNVMYWYQQKSSQAPKLLFHYYDKDFNNEADTPDNFQSRRPNTSFCFLDIRSPGLGDTAMYLCATAFGRGYNEQFFGPGTRLTVL.

The chain uses TRBV6-1 and TRBJ2-5, with TRBD1 as a possible D gene (6 bases). CDR3 length: 14 residues. V was shortened by 6 bases and J by 4 bases, with 15 bases between the two germline ends. Germline V gives CDR1 MNHNS, CDR2 SASEGT. CDR3 nucleotides: TGTGCCAGCAGCTCGAGGACAGTAGTAGAGACCCAGTACTTC. It encodes CASSSRTVVETQYF.

This chain uses TRBV10-3 with TRBJ2-7, with a possible D match to TRBD1 (6 bases). Germline V gene data show CDR1 as ENHRY and CDR2 as SYGVKD. The ends were cut back, 6 bases at V and 1 base at J, with 16 bases in the middle. The CDR3 runs to 15 residues. The CDR3 spells CAIRHRDTNSYEQYF. The CDR3 nucleotides are TGTGCCATCAGACACCGGGACACAAATTCCTACGAGCAGTACTTC.

This rearrangement joins TRBV5-1 to TRBJ2-3; possible D gene TRBD1, 6 bases. V was trimmed by 0 bases and J by 5 bases, leaving 10 bases between them. The CDR3 has 14 amino acids. The germline CDR1 and CDR2 sequences are SGHRS and YFSETQ. CDR3 nucleotide sequence: TGCGCCAGCAGCTTGGACAGGGTTGAAGATACGCAGTATTTT. Its protein product is CASSLDRVEDTQYF.

This clone has just one count. The chain links TRBV29-1 to TRBJ2-2; 8 nucleotides agree with TRBD1. CDR1 SQVTM and CDR2 ANQGSEA come from the germline V gene. With V trimmed by 4 bases and J by 4 bases, 2 bases remained unmatched. This CDR3 has 13 amino acids. DNA for the CDR3: TGCAGCGTTGGAACAGGGGGCACCGGGGAGCTGTTTTTT. Protein sequence: CSVGTGGTGELFF.

This sequence joins TRBV10-3 and TRBJ2-1; 11 nucleotides align to TRBD2. J was trimmed by 10 bases and V by 2 bases; bases with no gene match: 4. Germline V lookup: CDR1 ENHRY, CDR2 SYGVKD. This CDR3 has 14 residues. The CDR3 protein is CAISELAGGDEQFF. The CDR3 coding sequence is TGTGCCATCAGTGAGCTAGCGGGGGGTGACGAGCAGTTCTTC.

V gene TRBV25-1 combines with J gene TRBJ1-1; 8 bases are a match to TRBD1. Germline trimming cut 7 bases from V and 3 bases from J; bases unmatched to any gene: 13. Germline V gives CDR1 MGHDK, CDR2 SYGVNS. The CDR3 length is 16 residues. The CDR3 DNA reads as TGTGCCAGCACCGCACCAGGGGGCGCCGGATACACTGAAGCTTTCTTT. This sequence encodes CASTAPGGAGYTEAFF.

This clone has just a few counts. The J gene is TRBJ2-6, the V gene TRBV6-1; D is ambiguous. The V gene lost 3 bases and the J gene lost 0 bases, with 9 bases spanning the gap. The germline V gene has CDR1 MNHNS and CDR2 SASEGT. This CDR3 has 16 amino acids. In DNA form, the CDR3 reads TGTGCCAGCAGTGACCTTAAATCCTCTGGGGCCAACGTCCTGACTTTC. Its protein is CASSDLKSSGANVLTF.

This sequence joins TRBV28 and TRBJ2-1, with TRBD2 matching 13 bases. Germline-derived CDR1 and CDR2 are MDHEN and SYDVKM. The length of the CDR3 is 15 residues. V lost 5 bases and J lost 6; bases outside the gene matches: 4. CDR3 amino acids: CASSTTSGGLNEQFF. The CDR3 DNA reads TGTGCCAGCAGTACGACTAGCGGGGGGCTCAATGAGCAGTTCTTC.

With regard to this clone: Germline is not matched at one junction end, which may reflect a read error. The genes are TRBV7-9 and TRBJ1-2, with D unclear. CDR1 and CDR2 from the germline V gene are SEHNR and FQNEAQ (reference sequence). CDR3 length: 13 amino acids. CDR3: CSSSLSLPEGYTF. The CDR3 DNA reads as TGTTCCAGCAGCTTATCCCTCCCTGAGGGCTACACCTTC. Full variable domain (rest looked up from reference TRBV7-9 and TRBJ1-2): DTGVSQNPRHKITKRGQNVTFRCDPISEHNRLYWYRQTLGQGPEFLTYFQNEAQLEKSRLLSDRFSAERPKGSFSTLEIQRTEQGDSAMYLCSSSLSLPEGYTFGSGTRLTVV.

The chain carries TRBV7-9 and TRBJ1-1; D possibly corresponds to TRBD1 (6 bases). Between the trimmed V and J ends, which lost 2 bases and 4 bases, there was a span of 14 bases. This CDR3 spans 15 amino acids. Germline assignment: CDR1 SEHNR and CDR2 FQNEAQ (reference sequence). The CDR3 here is CASSLQQGWATEAFF. In DNA, the CDR3 is TGTGCCAGCAGCTTACAACAGGGTTGGGCCACTGAAGCTTTCTTT.

This clone appeared a single time. The V gene is TRBV10-3, the J gene TRBJ2-5; 9 bases line up with TRBD1. The V gene's germline CDR1 is ENHRY and CDR2 SYGVKD. Trimming at V came to 7 bases and at J to 0 bases, leaving 3 bases not matched to a gene. There are 14 residues in the CDR3. DNA for the CDR3: TGTGCCATCAATGACAGGGGGTACCAAGAGACCCAGTACTTC. It codes for CAINDRGYQETQYF.